This T cell receptor (beta chain) emerged from a study of cytomegalovirus exposure and HLA in healthy donors. General study results and limits: Diagnosis of cytomegalovirus status made by the classifier reportedly showed high specificity and sensitivity.

The germline gives CDR1 SEHNR, CDR2 FQNEAQ (reference sequence). The CDR3 has 14 amino acids. The V segment lost 4 bases and the J segment 6 bases; nucleotides outside the gene matches: 5. Points on this clone: Its antigen is undetermined.

It was with 60 Vbeta and 13 Jbeta primers that the PCR ran. Clones were read by immunoSEQ multiplex PCR, and TCRdb kept only the in-frame ones, dropping some. The data show roughly 230,000 clones, with 92% seen just once and roughly 1.6% held by the top ten. The V and J genes are TRBV7-9 and TRBJ1-2; TRBD1 aligns across 10 bases. The TCR sequence derives from a girl aged 2 to 10 in good health and CMV-seronegative. The sequenced sample consisted of PBMCs. The CDR3 loop is CASSSGTGVNGYTF. In DNA, the CDR3 is TGTGCCAGCAGCTCCGGGACAGGGGTAAATGGCTACACCTTC.